This entry features one T cell receptor beta chain sequence. This sample was included in a study of CD4 T cells in relation to SARS-CoV-2 and coronaviruses. Study at large: The restricting HLA molecule for shared crossreactive spike epitopes was mapped.

Assay: immunoSEQ multiplex PCR; the TCRdb copy retains only in-frame clones and omits some. Of tens of thousands of clones listed, approximately 94% are singletons. Before the COVID-19 pandemic, during about 2011-2019, CD4+ T cells were taken from unexposed donors. The CDR3 covers 14 residues. Germline assignment: CDR1 SQVTM and CDR2 ANQGSEA. With 4 bases clipped from V and 5 bases from J, the junction kept 10 bases outside the gene matches. The receptor was derived from a human donor in good health. Sequencing used naive CD4+ T cells from PBMCs. Documented subset: naive CD4+ T cells isolated by negative enrichment. The J gene is TRBJ2-5, the V gene TRBV29-1; 7 bases map to TRBD2. This chain's CDR3 is CSVVRGGRSETQYF. The CDR3 nucleotides are TGCAGCGTTGTTCGGGGAGGGCGGTCGGAGACCCAGTACTTC. The variable domain in full, completed from reference TRBV29-1 and TRBJ2-5, reads SAVISQKPSRDICQRGTSLTIQCQVDSQVTMMFWYRQQPGQSLTLIATANQGSEATYESGFVIDKFPISRPNLTFSTLTVSNMSPEDSSIYLCSVVRGGRSETQYFGPGTRLLVL.